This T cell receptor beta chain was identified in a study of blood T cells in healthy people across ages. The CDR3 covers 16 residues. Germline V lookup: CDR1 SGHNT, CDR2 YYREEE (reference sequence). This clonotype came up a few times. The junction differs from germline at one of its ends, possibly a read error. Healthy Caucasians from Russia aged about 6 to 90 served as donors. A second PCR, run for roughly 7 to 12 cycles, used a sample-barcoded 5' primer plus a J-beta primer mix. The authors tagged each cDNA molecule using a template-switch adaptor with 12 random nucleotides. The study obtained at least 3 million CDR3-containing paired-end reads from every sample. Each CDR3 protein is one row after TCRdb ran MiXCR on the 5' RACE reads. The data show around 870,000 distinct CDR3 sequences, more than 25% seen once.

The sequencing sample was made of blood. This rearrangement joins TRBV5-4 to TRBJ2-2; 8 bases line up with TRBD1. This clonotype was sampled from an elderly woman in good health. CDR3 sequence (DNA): TGTGCCAGCAGCTTGCCGCAGGGGGCGAATACCGGGGAGCTGTTTTTT. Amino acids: CASSLPQGANTGELFF.